This T cell receptor beta chain came from a study of T-cell memory formation after mild COVID-19. TCRdb ran MiXCR on the 5' RACE reads and lists one entry per CDR3 protein. This sample carries under 250,000 distinct CDR3 sequences, 8.5% to 9.5% of them seen once, and the ten largest clones take roughly 21%. About this clonotype itself: The antigen is not known.

Study-level results: The study detected some responding clones in pre-infection memory, suggesting cross-reactive memory joined. Contracting CD4+ clones lay largely in CM and EM, with CD8+ ones residing in EMRA. Whereas later expanders leaned CD4+, clones contracting day 15 to 85 showed a balanced CD4/CD8 makeup.

CDR3 size: 14 residues. The germline gives CDR1 LNHNV, CDR2 YYDKDF (reference sequence). With 3 bases clipped from V and 4 bases from J, the junction kept 5 bases outside the gene matches. The V and J genes are TRBV15 and TRBJ1-1; 7 bases agree with TRBD1. The sequence was collected from a young man who had mild COVID-19 (a few samples of this study predate the infection). Cell type and time point are not known. Sample: PBMCs or a T cell subset sorted from them (not recorded which). The CDR3 DNA reads TGTGCCACCAGCAGTGAATCAGGGGGCACTGAAGCTTTCTTT. Encoded protein: CATSSESGGTEAFF.